Listed below are T cell receptor beta chains from one sample, sequenced in a study of blood T cell repertoires in COVID-19. Libraries were prepared by immunoSEQ multiplex PCR; TCRdb keeps only in-frame clonotypes and omits some of them. The sample records 150,000 to 200,000 clones, approximately 80% being singletons. Sequencing used peripheral blood. The receptors shown here come from a woman older than 75 with acute or convalescent COVID-19. Both conserved end residues are trimmed from each CDR3.

j_call: TRBJ1-1
v_call: TRBV27
cdr3_aa: ASSFAGQKEAF

j_call: TRBJ1-1
v_call: TRBV30
cdr3_aa: ARVEDWEAF

j_call: TRBJ1-1
v_call: TRBV5-6
cdr3_aa: ASSHRQIRNTEAF

j_call: TRBJ1-5
v_call: TRBV3-1/TRBV3-2
cdr3_aa: ASSQGTGYQPQH

j_call: TRBJ1-1
v_call: TRBV29-1
cdr3_aa: SVEIGRETEAF

j_call: TRBJ2-2
v_call: TRBV11-2
cdr3_aa: ASSLGGNAGELF

j_call: TRBJ1-4
v_call: TRBV7-2
cdr3_aa: ASSLVSGLRREKLF

j_call: TRBJ2-1
v_call: TRBV4-2
cdr3_aa: ASSQDVSGRAGLNNEQF

j_call: TRBJ1-2
v_call: TRBV24-1
cdr3_aa: ATSDQGNYGYT

j_call: TRBJ1-1
v_call: TRBV7-9
cdr3_aa: ASSLLTGGANTEAF

j_call: TRBJ2-7
v_call: TRBV19
cdr3_aa: ASSSGDRGSYEQY

j_call: TRBJ1-1
v_call: TRBV27
cdr3_aa: ASSLGQAAEAF

j_call: TRBJ1-1
v_call: TRBV7-9
cdr3_aa: ASSLGAEGAEAF

j_call: TRBJ2-1
v_call: TRBV5-6
cdr3_aa: ASSAGAVEQF

j_call: TRBJ2-7
v_call: TRBV27
cdr3_aa: ASSLYRGALHEQY

j_call: TRBJ1-1
v_call: TRBV19
cdr3_aa: ASSQGFPGTEAF

j_call: TRBJ2-7
v_call: TRBV3-1/TRBV3-2
cdr3_aa: ASSQGASSSYEQY

j_call: TRBJ2-7
v_call: TRBV3-1/TRBV3-2
cdr3_aa: ASSQARLAGVEQY

j_call: TRBJ1-6
v_call: TRBV19
cdr3_aa: ASSMRQVQSPLH

j_call: TRBJ2-1
v_call: TRBV11-2
cdr3_aa: ASSLISGEQF

j_call: TRBJ1-5
v_call: TRBV14
cdr3_aa: ASSLDFAGPQH

j_call: TRBJ1-3
v_call: TRBV5-1
cdr3_aa: ASSLTGGNTIY

j_call: TRBJ2-4
v_call: TRBV10-3
cdr3_aa: AISDPGLAGGKSIQY

j_call: TRBJ1-1
v_call: TRBV18
cdr3_aa: ASSSDYGAEAF

j_call: TRBJ2-7
v_call: TRBV7-9
cdr3_aa: ASSLRQYEQY

j_call: TRBJ2-6
v_call: TRBV5-1
cdr3_aa: ASSLAVRGLGANVLT

j_call: TRBJ1-4
v_call: TRBV7-2
cdr3_aa: ASSRPGQGEKLF

j_call: TRBJ2-7
v_call: TRBV7-9
cdr3_aa: ASSQIASYEQY